Presented here are 3 T cell receptor beta chains from one specimen sequenced in a study of beta chain features in type 1 diabetes. Every bit of the isolated RNA underwent reverse transcription, so sequencing read expressed TCRB transcripts. Profiling relied on immunoSEQ multiplex PCR, and the TCRdb table lists in-frame clones only, not all of them. This table has more than 300,000 clones, approximately 12% appearing once. Sequencing used naive CD4+ T cells from blood. The origin of the receptors is a man younger than 35 in good health.

This clone turned up a few times. V gene TRBV5-4 combines with J gene TRBJ2-1, with D uncertain. The V end lost 4 bases, the J end lost 6 bases, and 8 bases lay between the germline ends. Per germline, CDR1 SGHNT and CDR2 YYREEE (reference sequence). The CDR3 is made up of 12 amino acids. The CDR3 loop is CASSRQSNEQFF. The CDR3 nucleotides read TGTGCCAGCAGCCGACAAAGCAATGAGCAGTTCTTC.

This rearrangement joins TRBV7-3 to TRBJ1-1; TRBD1 agrees at 8 bases. Germline loops: CDR1 SGHTA, CDR2 FQGTGA. Trimming cost V 5 bases and J 0 bases; bases outside gene matches: 2. This CDR3 spans 14 amino acids. The CDR3 loop reads CASSPGGVNTEAFF. Written as DNA, the CDR3 is TGTGCCAGCAGCCCAGGGGGCGTGAACACTGAAGCTTTCTTT.

The table lists this clone with a few counts. The chain links TRBV7-9 to TRBJ1-2; 9 positions match TRBD1. This CDR3 has 15 amino acids. The trim removed 5 bases at V and 2 bases at J, leaving 6 bases unmatched. Germline V gives CDR1 SEHNR, CDR2 FQNEAQ (reference sequence). DNA for the CDR3: TGTGCCAGCAGCCGGGACAGGGCCATAAACTATGGCTACACCTTC. It is translated as CASSRDRAINYGYTF.